These 26 T cell receptor beta chains originate from one sample sequenced in a study of T-cell reconstitution after alpha-beta-depleted transplantation in children. The TCRbeta library was prepared with unique molecular identifiers. Each CDR3 protein gets one entry after TCRdb re-called the PCR reads with MiXCR. The sample lists about 640,000 distinct CDR3 sequences, over 15% occurring once. The sample in question was PBMCs from the stem cell graft donor, obtained from the stem cell graft. These TCRs come from a human donor who donated a stem cell graft to a child with acute myeloid leukemia.

The table lists this clonotype with a few counts. The chain recombines TRBV29-1 with TRBJ2-5; 10 nucleotides match TRBD1. J gave up 7 bases and V 7 bases, and 9 bases lay outside the gene matches. Germline-derived CDR1 and CDR2 are SQVTM and ANQGSEA. The length of the CDR3 is 13 residues. In nucleotides, the CDR3 is TGCAGCGCCCTCGGGACAGGGGATAGGACCCAGTACTTC. It translates to CSALGTGDRTQYF.

This clonotype was recorded many times. The chain joins TRBV12-3 or TRBV12-4 to TRBJ2-1; a weak D match, TRBD2 (6 bases). The CDR3 contains 13 residues. The V end lost 4 bases, the J end lost 9 bases, and 13 bases lay between the germline ends. The CDR3 protein is CASSSRLEAEQFF. The CDR3 coding sequence is TGTGCCAGCAGTTCCCGACTAGAAGCTGAGCAGTTCTTC.

J is TRBJ1-1 and V is TRBV20-1; D might be TRBD1 (6 bases). Germline CDR1 is DFQATT and CDR2 is SNEGSKA (reference sequence). This CDR3 is 14 amino acids long. V lost 3 bases and J lost 0, with 11 bases in between. In nucleotides, the CDR3 is TGCAGTGCTAGGGGGGCGAGGGTGAACACTGAAGCTTTCTTT. It yields the protein CSARGARVNTEAFF.

In its sample, this clonotype was seen many times. The gene calls are TRBV20-1 and TRBJ2-2; the match to TRBD1 covers 8 bases. The CDR3 covers 17 residues. In germline, CDR1 is DFQATT, CDR2 SNEGSKA (reference sequence). Trimming took 0 bases from V and 4 from J; bases not matched to a gene: 10. In DNA form, the CDR3 reads TGCAGTGCTAGAGATCGGGACAGGTCGACCCTCACCGGGGAGCTGTTTTTT. Residues: CSARDRDRSTLTGELFF.

This clonotype was observed many times. V usage is TRBV5-1 and J usage is TRBJ1-2; D not resolved. This CDR3 is 13 amino acids long. In germline, CDR1 is SGHRS, CDR2 YFSETQ. V was shortened by 0 bases and J by 0 bases, with 3 bases between the two germline ends. CDR3 DNA sequence: TGCGCCAGCAGCTTGGAGACTAACTATGGCTACACCTTC. It specifies CASSLETNYGYTF.

In this sample, this clonotype turned up many times. The rearrangement links TRBV20-1 to TRBJ1-2; D gene unclear. CDR1 is DFQATT, CDR2 SNEGSKA, per germline (reference sequence). V lost 3 bases, J lost 6 bases, and 14 bases lay in between. The CDR3 totals 13 residues. The DNA of the CDR3 is TGCAGTGCTAGGCCTCGGGGAGCAGATGGCTACACCTTC. Protein product: CSARPRGADGYTF.

The V call is TRBV11-2, the J call TRBJ2-5, with 11 bases aligning to TRBD1. After removal of 3 bases from V and 4 bases from J, the junction contained 10 bases not matched to a gene. From germline, CDR1 is SGHAT and CDR2 FQNNGV. CDR3 length equals 17 residues. The CDR3: CASSFYFGTGGRETQYF. The CDR3 DNA follows: TGTGCCAGCAGCTTCTATTTCGGGACAGGGGGAAGAGAGACCCAGTACTTC.

In this sample, this clonotype turned up a few times. V is TRBV10-3 and J is TRBJ2-5; TRBD1 or TRBD2 may be the D gene (5 bases each). Between the trimmed V and J ends, which lost 2 bases and 5 bases, there was a span of 15 bases. The CDR3 extends over 15 amino acids. From germline, CDR1 is ENHRY and CDR2 SYGVKD. CDR3 loop: CAISERDLRMETQYF. As DNA, the CDR3 is TGTGCCATCAGTGAGCGGGACCTGCGAATGGAGACCCAGTACTTC.

This clonotype was recorded at least ten times. The chain carries TRBV20-1 and TRBJ2-1, with 13 bases matching TRBD2. V lost 1 base to trimming and J lost 5 bases; unmatched junction nucleotides: 5. The CDR3 length is 16 residues. Germline values: CDR1 DFQATT, CDR2 SNEGSKA (reference sequence). The DNA of the CDR3 is TGCAGTGCTAGAGCTCGACTAGCGGGGGGAGACAATGAGCAGTTCTTC. This gives the protein CSARARLAGGDNEQFF.

This clonotype was observed a handful of times. One end of the junction fails to match germline, which may point to a read error. The chain is built from TRBV12-3 or TRBV12-4 and TRBJ1-3; the match to TRBD1 covers 9 bases. The CDR3 totals 18 residues. The CDR3 coding sequence is TGTGCCAGCTGTTTTCCCCGGGACAGGGAAGTTCCTGGAAACACCATATATTTT. Protein: CASCFPRDREVPGNTIYF.

This clonotype showed up just a few times. The chain employs TRBV7-2 and TRBJ2-5; D is possibly TRBD2 (6 bases). Looked up from germline, CDR1 is SGHTA and CDR2 is FQGNSA. V was trimmed by 1 base and J by 9 bases, leaving 15 bases between them. CDR3 length equals 14 residues. The CDR3 DNA follows: TGTGCCAGCAGCTTAGTTGGGGGGACTGGGGCCCAGTACTTC. Translating it yields CASSLVGGTGAQYF.

In its sample, this clonotype was seen many times. DNA for the CDR3: TGTGCCAGCAGCCACGCAAATACAGGGAATGAAGCTTTCTTT. Encoded protein: CASSHANTGNEAFF. This chain uses TRBV12-3 or TRBV12-4 with TRBJ1-1; tentative D call: TRBD1 (6 bases). The CDR3 sequence is 14 residues long. Trimming left V 6 bases short and J 7 bases short, with 18 bases between.

Ten or more counts support this clonotype. This chain connects TRBV10-3 to TRBJ1-1; no clear D gene. The CDR3 runs 12 residues. The ends were cut back, 3 bases at V and 5 bases at J, with 7 bases in the middle. The germline V gene encodes CDR1 ENHRY and CDR2 SYGVKD. The CDR3, as DNA: TGTGCCATCAGTGAAGGTAGAACTGAAGCTTTCTTT. This translates into CAISEGRTEAFF.

This clonotype was counted at least ten times. The V and J genes are TRBV20-1 and TRBJ2-3, with TRBD2 matching 9 bases. V dropped 1 base and J dropped 3; count of bases not matched to a gene: 11. The germline V gene has CDR1 DFQATT and CDR2 SNEGSKA (reference sequence). The CDR3 is 17 residues long. The DNA of the CDR3 is TGCAGTGCTAGAGGGCTAGCGGGGCCCCTGGGAACAGATACGCAGTATTTT. Translation gives CSARGLAGPLGTDTQYF.

This clonotype was seen more than once but under ten times. The chain couples TRBV5-1 to TRBJ2-1, with D perhaps TRBD1 (5 bases). With 4 bases removed from V and 2 bases from J, the gap between germline ends came to 13 bases. From germline, CDR1 is SGHRS and CDR2 YFSETQ. The length of the CDR3 is 15 residues. The CDR3 is CASSPTGPPYNEQFF. The CDR3 DNA is TGCGCCAGCAGCCCTACAGGACCCCCCTACAATGAGCAGTTCTTC.

The genes are TRBV6-5 and TRBJ1-1; 12 bases agree with TRBD1. CDR1 and CDR2 from the germline V gene are MNHEY and SVGAGI. With V trimmed by 2 bases and J by 5 bases, 6 bases remained unmatched. CDR3 length equals 16 residues. CDR3 sequence (DNA): TGTGCCAGCAGTTACACCCCGGGACAGGGGGCTACTGAAGCTTTCTTT. Protein product: CASSYTPGQGATEAFF.

The rearrangement links TRBV15 to TRBJ2-7; tentative D call: TRBD2 (5 bases). Germline values: CDR1 LNHNV, CDR2 YYDKDF (reference sequence). CDR3 length: 15 amino acids. Trimming stripped 0 bases from V and 6 bases from J, with 15 bases between. CDR3 amino acids: CATSRDYGRGGEQYV. The CDR3 bases are TGTGCCACCAGCAGAGATTACGGTCGTGGAGGCGAGCAGTACGTC.

This clonotype has just one count. The chain combines TRBV7-9 with TRBJ2-3, with 9 bases matching TRBD1. The CDR3 spans 16 residues. V lost 4 bases and J lost 2; bases outside the gene matches: 7. Germline V lookup: CDR1 SEHNR, CDR2 FQNEAQ (reference sequence). Written as DNA, the CDR3 is TGTGCCAGCAGCTCCACCTGGACAGGGGTCACAGATACGCAGTATTTT. Its translation: CASSSTWTGVTDTQYF.

This clonotype has at least ten counts. V and J are TRBV12-3 or TRBV12-4 and TRBJ2-3; D may match TRBD1 or TRBD2 (5 bases each). Trimming took 6 bases from V and 1 from J, leaving 11 bases between them. CDR3 length: 14 residues. CDR3 DNA sequence: TGTGCCAGCAGCCCTGGGGGTGGCACAGATACGCAGTATTTT. Its protein is CASSPGGGTDTQYF.

The chain employs TRBV5-1 and TRBJ2-7; a weak D match, TRBD1 (6 bases). Deletions cut 2 bases from V and 2 bases from J, with 11 bases between. Germline CDR1 reads SGHRS; CDR2 reads YFSETQ. The CDR3 contains 14 residues. The CDR3 sequence: CASSLRTEAYEQYF. DNA of the CDR3: TGCGCCAGCAGCTTAAGGACAGAGGCCTACGAGCAGTACTTC.

This clonotype was found many times. The chain uses TRBV20-1 and TRBJ1-5, with D unresolved. The CDR3 covers 12 residues. Trimming shortened V by 2 bases and J by 7 bases, and 9 bases separated the two germline ends. CDR1 is DFQATT and CDR2 is SNEGSKA in the germline V gene (reference sequence). The DNA of the CDR3 is TGCAGTGCTAGAAGCGGATCCCAGCCCCAGCATTTT. Amino acids: CSARSGSQPQHF.

This clonotype was seen many times. The V gene is TRBV20-1, the J gene TRBJ1-2, with D unresolved. The CDR3 spans 13 residues. Trimming shortened V by 2 bases and J by 0 bases, and 7 bases separated the two germline ends. Germline V gene lookup returns CDR1 DFQATT and CDR2 SNEGSKA (reference sequence). CDR3 coding DNA: TGCAGTGCTAGACAGGTTGCTAACTATGGCTACACCTTC. Its protein is CSARQVANYGYTF.

This clonotype was seen repeatedly, ten times or more. The rearrangement links TRBV6-1 to TRBJ2-5; D is possibly TRBD1 or TRBD2 (5 bases each). Trimming shortened V by 7 bases and J by 3 bases, and 18 bases separated the two germline ends. From germline, CDR1 is MNHNS and CDR2 SASEGT. This CDR3 region has 15 residues. As DNA, the CDR3 is TGTGCCAGCACCCCCGCAAGGGACCCAAAAGAGACCCAGTACTTC. Protein: CASTPARDPKETQYF.

The J gene is TRBJ2-2, the V gene TRBV5-1; TRBD2 might be the D (6 bases). V was clipped by 4 bases and J by 4 bases, with 17 bases between them. This CDR3 comprises 16 residues. The V gene's germline CDR1 is SGHRS and CDR2 YFSETQ. In DNA form, the CDR3 reads TGCGCCAGCAGCGCGGGGTTTTTAGGTGTCACCGGGGAGCTGTTTTTT. This encodes CASSAGFLGVTGELFF.

The rearrangement joins TRBV21-1 to TRBJ2-3; the D segment call TRBD2 is taken from the table without a DNA check. TRBV21-1 is an annotated pseudogene. The CDR3 loop spans 18 amino acids. The CDR3 nucleotides are TGTGCCAGCAGCAAAGCGGGGACTAGCGGGGGGGCGAGAGATACGCAGTATTTT. Its protein product is CASSKAGTSGGARDTQYF.

In DNA, the CDR3 is TGCGCCAGCAGCCAAGAAACGGTGAGGAACTACGAGCAGTACTTC. It encodes CASSQETVRNYEQYF. This chain uses TRBV4-3 with TRBJ2-7; no definite D call. Deletions cut 0 bases from V and 3 bases from J, with 12 bases between. Germline V gene lookup returns CDR1 LGHNA and CDR2 YSLEER. This CDR3 is 15 amino acids long.